This T cell receptor beta chain is from a study of blood T cell repertoires in COVID-19. As for the study in general: The United States, Italy and Spain provided the acute and convalescent COVID-19 samples.

Original handling: How many nucleated cells were present was estimated from reference gene primer amplification. Generated by immunoSEQ multiplex PCR, the TCRdb table keeps only in-frame clones and is missing some. The V and J calls and clone size are taken from that table; D and trimming were inferred from the DNA. In the table there are some 200,000 clones, roughly four fifths of which are singletons. Concerning this clone: Other DNA sequences of this sample code for an identical CDR3.

The length of the CDR3 is 12 residues. V gave up 2 bases and J gave up 5 bases, with 7 bases separating them. Germline values: CDR1 KGHSH, CDR2 LQKENI. The V gene is TRBV18, the J gene TRBJ2-7; D gene unclear. The specimen was peripheral blood. This receptor was taken from a woman between 35 and 50 years old with acute or convalescent COVID-19. The CDR3 sequence is CASSPTSDEQYF. The CDR3 DNA reads TGTGCCAGCTCACCAACTTCGGACGAGCAGTACTTC.